The next 9 T cell receptor beta chains were all read from a single sample in a study of T cells in localized non-small cell lung cancer. TCRdb's table, derived via immunoSEQ multiplex PCR, lists solely in-frame clones and lacks some. The table shows approximately 83,000 clones, with more than 75% occurring only once. Sample: peripheral blood, taken before any cancer treatment. These receptors were taken from a woman aged 40-75 years with stage I squamous cell lung carcinoma.

The chain couples TRBV7-3 to TRBJ2-3; D is perhaps TRBD2 (6 bases). Germline V CDR1 and CDR2: SGHTA, FQGTGA. With 5 bases removed from V and 4 bases from J, the gap between germline ends came to 16 bases. The CDR3 is 15 amino acids. CDR3 sequence: CASSRDSSGADTQYF. CDR3 sequence (DNA): TGTGCCAGCAGCCGGGACTCCTCCGGCGCAGATACGCAGTATTTT. Drawing the rest from reference TRBV7-3 and TRBJ2-3, the complete variable domain is GAGVSQTPSNKVTEKGKYVELRCDPISGHTALYWYRQSLGQGPEFLIYFQGTGAADDSGLPNDRFFAVRPEGSVSTLKIQRTERGDSAVYLCASSRDSSGADTQYFGPGTRLTVL.

This clone was counted once. CDR3 loop: CASSHRGAEAFF. CDR3 coding DNA: TGTGCCAGCAGCCATAGGGGGGCTGAAGCTTTCTTT. The rearrangement links TRBV5-8 to TRBJ1-1; tentatively, D is TRBD1 (6 bases). Trimming removed 4 bases at V and 6 bases at J, with 10 bases between. This CDR3 is 12 amino acids long. Germline V lookup: CDR1 SGHTS, CDR2 YDEGEE. The complete variable domain, with remaining parts taken from reference TRBV5-8 and TRBJ1-1, reads EAGVTQSPTHLIKTRGQQATLRCSPISGHTSVYWYQQALGLGLQFLLWYDEGEERNRGNFPPRFSGRQFPNYSSELNVNALELEDSALYLCASSHRGAEAFFGQGTRLTVV.

The rearrangement uses TRBV30 and TRBJ1-2, with D perhaps matching TRBD1 (5 bases). The CDR3 is made up of 15 amino acids. CDR1 GTSNPN and CDR2 SVGIG come from the germline V gene (reference sequence). Trimming removed 4 bases from V and 6 bases from J, with 21 bases in between. CDR3 in DNA: TGTGCCTGGAAAGGGCAAGGGGTAACTACGGATGGCTACACCTTC. Amino acid sequence: CAWKGQGVTTDGYTF.

V is TRBV18 and J is TRBJ2-7; 7 bases align to TRBD1. V shed 3 bases, J shed 5 bases, and the junction held 10 bases outside the gene matches. The length of the CDR3 is 15 residues. CDR1 and CDR2 (germline): KGHSH, LQKENI. The CDR3 is CASSPVVTGTHEQYF. The DNA for the CDR3 is TGTGCCAGCTCACCGGTGGTGACAGGGACCCACGAGCAGTACTTC. The full variable domain, completed using reference TRBV18 and TRBJ2-7, is NAGVMQNPRHLVRRRGQEARLRCSPMKGHSHVYWYRQLPEEGLKFMVYLQKENIIDESGMPKERFSAEFPKEGPSILRIQQVVRGDSAAYFCASSPVVTGTHEQYFGPGTRLTVT.

The rearrangement uses TRBV5-8 and TRBJ1-5; no firm D call. Germline loops: CDR1 SGHTS, CDR2 YDEGEE. This CDR3 spans 17 amino acids. The V end lost 2 bases, the J end lost 0 bases, and 15 bases lay between the germline ends. As DNA, the CDR3 is TGTGCCAGCAGCTTTCTCCAGGCCGCTTATAGCAATCAGCCCCAGCATTTT. Its translation: CASSFLQAAYSNQPQHF.

J is TRBJ2-5 and V is TRBV28, with D hard to call. This CDR3 region has 12 residues. V lost 4 bases and J lost 1, with 4 bases in between. Germline CDR1 reads MDHEN; CDR2 reads SYDVKM. CDR3 sequence (DNA): TGTGCCAGCAGTTCGAGCCAAGAGACCCAGTACTTC. Protein: CASSSSQETQYF.

This chain links TRBV7-6 with TRBJ2-3, with 14 bases identical to TRBD2. Trimming cost V 6 bases and J 4 bases; bases outside gene matches: 3. Germline V gives CDR1 SGHVS, CDR2 FNYEAQ. The CDR3 consists of 15 residues. CDR3 residues: CASRRLAGGPDTQYF. In nucleotides, the CDR3 is TGTGCCAGCAGGAGACTAGCGGGGGGGCCAGATACGCAGTATTTT.

CDR3 in amino acids: CASSEIQGLGELFF. Here the CDR3 DNA reads TGCGCCAGCAGTGAGATACAGGGGCTCGGGGAGCTGTTTTTT. The chain uses TRBV10-1 and TRBJ2-2; 7 nucleotides align to TRBD1. CDR3 size: 14 residues. Germline trimming cut 2 bases from V and 7 bases from J; bases unmatched to any gene: 4. Germline V gene sequence: CDR1 WNHNN, CDR2 SYGVQD (reference sequence).

This chain links TRBV7-8 with TRBJ2-1; D call uncertain. From germline, CDR1 is SGHVS and CDR2 FQNEAQ. The CDR3 has 16 residues. Trimming shortened V by 5 bases and J by 3 bases, and 17 bases separated the two germline ends. DNA of the CDR3: TGTGCCAGCAGCCTAAACGGTGGAAACTACTACAATGAGCAGTTCTTC. Encoded protein: CASSLNGGNYYNEQFF.